Below are 24 T cell receptor beta chains sequenced from a single sample in a study of cytomegalovirus exposure and HLA in healthy donors. The PCR made use of 60 Vbeta and 13 Jbeta primers. This table comes from immunoSEQ multiplex PCR, and its TCRdb copy is limited to in-frame clones, with some not included. This table has about 160,000 clones, approximately 85% appearing once. Sequenced input: PBMCs. The source of these receptors is a man between 18 and 35 years old in good health and CMV-seropositive.

The J gene is TRBJ2-1, the V gene TRBV29-1, with 8 bases identical to TRBD2. The CDR3 consists of 14 residues. Germline-derived CDR1 and CDR2 are SQVTM and ANQGSEA. With V trimmed by 6 bases and J by 2 bases, 6 bases remained unmatched. CDR3 nucleotides: TGCAGCGTCGCCGGGGGGGTCCCCTACAATGAGCAGTTCTTC. Translated: CSVAGGVPYNEQFF.

The chain combines TRBV7-6 with TRBJ2-7, with 7 bases lining up with TRBD2. This CDR3 contains 14 residues. Germline V CDR1 and CDR2: SGHVS, FNYEAQ. Trimming cost V 1 base and J 7 bases; bases outside gene matches: 7. Here the CDR3 DNA reads TGTGCCAGCAGCTTAGAGGCGGGGAGGGAGGAGCAGTACTTC. The encoded protein is CASSLEAGREEQYF.

This chain connects TRBV5-1 to TRBJ2-1; 12 bases are a match to TRBD2. The CDR3 loop spans 15 amino acids. V trimming: 0 bases; J trimming: 7 bases; junction bases outside the gene matches: 2. CDR1 is SGHRS, CDR2 YFSETQ, per germline. The CDR3, as DNA: TGCGCCAGCAGCTTGGCACTAGCGGGGGGAAATGAGCAGTTCTTC. Protein sequence: CASSLALAGGNEQFF.

V and J are TRBV6-5 and TRBJ1-5; no firm D call. The CDR3 sequence is 13 residues long. Per germline, CDR1 MNHEY and CDR2 SVGAGI. V was shortened by 6 bases and J by 3 bases, with 9 bases between the two germline ends. The CDR3 loop is CASRSGVNQPQHF. In DNA, the CDR3 is TGTGCCAGCAGGTCCGGGGTCAATCAGCCCCAGCATTTT.

The genes are TRBV6-1 and TRBJ2-7; TRBD1 might be the D (7 bases). CDR1 MNHNS and CDR2 SASEGT come from the germline V gene. The V end lost 4 bases, the J end lost 7 bases, and 17 bases lay between the germline ends. This CDR3 has 14 amino acids. The CDR3 loop reads CASSVRGTVLEQYF. The CDR3 DNA sequence: TGTGCCAGCAGTGTACGGGGGACAGTTCTAGAGCAGTACTTC.

The V and J genes are TRBV6-5 and TRBJ1-1, with D perhaps TRBD1 (6 bases). V was shortened by 6 bases and J by 3 bases, with 17 bases between the two germline ends. The V gene's germline CDR1 is MNHEY and CDR2 SVGAGI. The CDR3 has 15 amino acids. The CDR3 loop reads CASRTSRGRDTEAFF. The CDR3, as DNA: TGTGCCAGCAGGACAAGCAGGGGTAGGGACACTGAAGCTTTCTTT.

The rearrangement links TRBV7-8 to TRBJ2-3; D might be TRBD1 (6 bases). CDR1 SGHVS and CDR2 FQNEAQ come from the germline V gene. This CDR3 region has 18 residues. Trimming stripped 5 bases from V and 0 bases from J, with 21 bases between. The CDR3 region is CASSPRTTRQVSTDTQYF. CDR3 coding DNA: TGTGCCAGCAGCCCCCGGACGACCCGACAGGTTAGCACAGATACGCAGTATTTT. The entire variable domain, with the rest obtained from reference TRBV7-8 and TRBJ2-3, is as follows: GAGVSQSPRYKVAKRGQDVALRCDPISGHVSLFWYQQALGQGPEFLTYFQNEAQLDKSGLPSDRFFAERPEGSVSTLKIQRTQQEDSAVYLCASSPRTTRQVSTDTQYFGPGTRLTVL.

The genes are TRBV6-1 and TRBJ1-3; D unresolved. V lost 5 bases and J lost 0, with 8 bases in between. CDR3 size: 14 residues. Looked up from germline, CDR1 is MNHNS and CDR2 is SASEGT. The CDR3 spells CASSSVPSGNTIYF. The CDR3 bases are TGTGCCAGCAGTTCAGTACCCTCTGGAAACACCATATATTTT.

The rearrangement joins TRBV5-1 to TRBJ1-5; no clear D gene. CDR1 SGHRS and CDR2 YFSETQ come from the germline V gene. The CDR3 consists of 13 residues. With 0 bases removed from V and 7 bases from J, the gap between germline ends came to 8 bases. This CDR3 reads CASSLGAGQPQHF. CDR3 nucleotide sequence: TGCGCCAGCAGCTTGGGGGCTGGGCAGCCCCAGCATTTT.

V and J are TRBV19 and TRBJ1-1, with 8 bases fitting TRBD1. This CDR3 is built from 14 residues. From germline, CDR1 is LNHDA and CDR2 SQIVND (reference sequence). Trimming cost V 4 bases and J 8 bases; bases outside gene matches: 9. CDR3 in amino acids: CASSRDRWRNEAFF. For the CDR3, the DNA is TGTGCCAGTAGTAGGGACAGGTGGCGTAACGAAGCTTTCTTT.

The chain employs TRBV11-3 and TRBJ1-3; no reliable D call. Per germline, CDR1 SGHNT and CDR2 YENEEA. V was pared by 5 bases and J by 2 bases, with 10 bases between. The CDR3 extends over 14 amino acids. CDR3 in DNA: TGTGCCAGCAGCCGGATGAGCGCTGGAAACACCATATATTTT. It is translated as CASSRMSAGNTIYF.

The chain joins TRBV29-1 to TRBJ1-3; 7 nucleotides line up with TRBD1. The CDR3 spans 13 residues. Trimming took 8 bases from V and 8 from J; bases not matched to a gene: 12. Looked up from germline, CDR1 is SQVTM and CDR2 is ANQGSEA. The CDR3 DNA reads as TGCAGCATAACTCCAGGGGGTGCAGACACCATATATTTT. This sequence encodes CSITPGGADTIYF.

This chain uses TRBV4-2 with TRBJ1-1; no clear D. This CDR3 has 15 residues. Per the germline V gene, CDR1 is LGHNA and CDR2 is YNFKEQ. Deletions cut 0 bases from V and 4 bases from J, with 12 bases between. The CDR3 sequence is CASSQDYSGITEAFF. In nucleotides, the CDR3 is TGTGCCAGCAGCCAAGATTACTCGGGGATCACTGAAGCTTTCTTT.

The V gene is TRBV15, the J gene TRBJ1-2; D is ambiguous. Germline V gene lookup returns CDR1 LNHNV and CDR2 YYDKDF (reference sequence). The length of the CDR3 is 14 residues. The germline V and J ends were trimmed by 0 bases and 4 bases, with 9 bases remaining between them. The CDR3 sequence: CATSRDPGSYGYTF. The CDR3 region has the DNA TGTGCCACCAGCAGAGATCCGGGGTCCTATGGCTACACCTTC.

This clone was picked up one time. The chain has TRBV7-2 and TRBJ2-7; TRBD2 agrees at 13 bases. V gave up 5 bases and J gave up 0 bases; unmatched junction bases: 10. The CDR3 contains 18 residues. The germline gives CDR1 SGHTA, CDR2 FQGNSA. CDR3 bases: TGTGCCAGCAGCCCCATCCCCAGGACTAGCGGGGGCTCCTACGAGCAGTACTTC. Protein: CASSPIPRTSGGSYEQYF.

The chain has TRBV7-3 and TRBJ1-1; TRBD1 might be the D (6 bases). Germline V gene lookup returns CDR1 SGHTA and CDR2 FQGTGA. The CDR3 loop spans 19 amino acids. Trimming removed 5 bases from V and 8 bases from J, with 33 bases in between. The CDR3 DNA sequence: TGTGCCAGCAGCCCGAGCCCTACGGGGGGCGGAGGTCGGGCAGGGGAAGCTTTCTTT. Translated, it gives CASSPSPTGGGGRAGEAFF. Supplemented by reference TRBV7-3 and TRBJ1-1, the full variable domain reads GAGVSQTPSNKVTEKGKYVELRCDPISGHTALYWYRQSLGQGPEFLIYFQGTGAADDSGLPNDRFFAVRPEGSVSTLKIQRTERGDSAVYLCASSPSPTGGGGRAGEAFFGQGTRLTVV.

This rearrangement joins TRBV5-1 to TRBJ2-7; TRBD1 is a possible D gene (5 bases). This CDR3 region has 13 residues. CDR1 is SGHRS, CDR2 YFSETQ, per germline. V dropped 4 bases and J dropped 3 bases, with 11 bases sitting between them. CDR3 sequence: CASSHDRNYEQYF. Here the CDR3 DNA reads TGCGCCAGCAGCCATGACAGAAACTACGAGCAGTACTTC.

V gene TRBV11-1 combines with J gene TRBJ2-3, with D possibly matching TRBD1 (7 bases). Looked up from germline, CDR1 is SGHAT and CDR2 is FQDESV (reference sequence). Trimming took 5 bases from V and 2 from J, leaving 20 bases between them. The CDR3 has 17 amino acids. CDR3 sequence reads: CASSVRGSRGATDTQYF. CDR3 coding DNA: TGTGCCAGCAGCGTTCGTGGGTCCAGGGGGGCCACAGATACGCAGTATTTT.

The rearrangement links TRBV6-1 to TRBJ1-2, with 9 bases aligning to TRBD1. CDR1 MNHNS and CDR2 SASEGT come from the germline V gene. J lost 4 bases, V lost 3 bases, and 6 bases had no gene match. The CDR3 loop spans 15 amino acids. The CDR3 sequence is CASSDTGGYGYGYTF. DNA of the CDR3: TGTGCCAGCAGTGACACAGGGGGCTATGGCTATGGCTACACCTTC.

The rearrangement uses TRBV5-3 and TRBJ1-5, with 7 positions matching TRBD1. TRBV5-3 is assigned to the ORF class and has an uncertain function. The CDR3 has 17 residues. The trim removed 2 bases at V and 6 bases at J, leaving 14 bases unmatched. CDR3 bases: TGTGCCAGAAGCTTAGGCGCGTCAGGGGGTGAAGGTCAGCCCCAGCATTTT. Translation gives CARSLGASGGEGQPQHF.

V is TRBV7-9 and J is TRBJ2-1, with TRBD1 matching over 10 bases. CDR1 is SEHNR, CDR2 FQNEAQ, per germline (reference sequence). The CDR3 is made up of 17 amino acids. V lost 0 bases to trimming and J lost 6 bases; unmatched junction nucleotides: 8. CDR3 DNA: TGTGCCAGCAGCTTAGCGAGAGGGACAGGGGCTGGCAATGAGCAGTTCTTC. This encodes CASSLARGTGAGNEQFF.

A few counts support this clone. The chain is built from TRBV6-5 and TRBJ2-2; D is undetermined. The CDR3 totals 13 residues. Per the germline V gene, CDR1 is MNHEY and CDR2 is SVGAGI. Trimming removed 8 bases from V and 5 bases from J, with 12 bases in between. In DNA form, the CDR3 reads TGTGCCAGCTCGATAGTAGAAACCGGGGAGCTGTTTTTT. The encoded protein is CASSIVETGELFF.

The chain combines TRBV10-3 with TRBJ2-7; 9 nucleotides line up with TRBD1. The CDR3 loop spans 16 amino acids. The ends lost 3 bases at V and 3 bases at J; junction bases unmatched: 9. Germline V gene data show CDR1 as ENHRY and CDR2 as SYGVKD. The CDR3: CAISDLRDREFYEQYF. CDR3 coding DNA: TGTGCCATCAGTGATTTAAGGGACAGGGAATTCTACGAGCAGTACTTC.

The chain uses TRBV2 and TRBJ2-7, with TRBD1 matching over 9 bases. V shed 4 bases and J 3 bases; nucleotides not matched to a gene: 7. Germline lookup yields CDR1 SNHLY and CDR2 FYNNEI. There are 15 residues in the CDR3. CDR3 nucleotide sequence: TGTGCCAGCAGTGCCGCCACAGGGGGCCACTACGAGCAGTACTTC. Amino acids: CASSAATGGHYEQYF. Complete variable domain (other parts from reference TRBV2 and TRBJ2-7): EPEVTQTPSHQVTQMGQEVILRCVPISNHLYFYWYRQILGQKVEFLVSFYNNEISEKSEIFDDQFSVERPDGSNFTLKIRSTKLEDSAMYFCASSAATGGHYEQYFGPGTRLTVT.